The following is a T cell receptor beta chain sequence with its context. Its antigen is undetermined. Individual cDNA molecules carried attached unique molecular identifiers. One entry per CDR3 protein results from TCRdb running MiXCR on the 5' RACE reads. Seen here are 80,000 to 100,000 distinct CDR3 sequences, 8% to 13% observed once, and the top ten hold 4.7%. The data originate from a study of early T cells in non-severe SARS-CoV-2 infection. Study findings and constraints: VDJdb matching, biased toward anti-spike CD8 responses, missed private and CD4 specificities.

CDR1 and CDR2 (germline): LNHDA, SQIVND (reference sequence). With 11 bases removed from V and 5 bases from J, the gap between germline ends came to 10 bases. This CDR3 has 11 residues. Sequenced material: whole blood, taken at baseline. This TCR came from an adult who was a healthcare worker with PCR-confirmed SARS-CoV-2 infection or an uninfected control (not recorded which). This chain joins TRBV19 and TRBJ2-4; no clear D. The CDR3 sequence: CACASENIQYF. CDR3 nucleotide sequence: TGTGCCTGCGCTTCGGAAAACATTCAGTACTTC.